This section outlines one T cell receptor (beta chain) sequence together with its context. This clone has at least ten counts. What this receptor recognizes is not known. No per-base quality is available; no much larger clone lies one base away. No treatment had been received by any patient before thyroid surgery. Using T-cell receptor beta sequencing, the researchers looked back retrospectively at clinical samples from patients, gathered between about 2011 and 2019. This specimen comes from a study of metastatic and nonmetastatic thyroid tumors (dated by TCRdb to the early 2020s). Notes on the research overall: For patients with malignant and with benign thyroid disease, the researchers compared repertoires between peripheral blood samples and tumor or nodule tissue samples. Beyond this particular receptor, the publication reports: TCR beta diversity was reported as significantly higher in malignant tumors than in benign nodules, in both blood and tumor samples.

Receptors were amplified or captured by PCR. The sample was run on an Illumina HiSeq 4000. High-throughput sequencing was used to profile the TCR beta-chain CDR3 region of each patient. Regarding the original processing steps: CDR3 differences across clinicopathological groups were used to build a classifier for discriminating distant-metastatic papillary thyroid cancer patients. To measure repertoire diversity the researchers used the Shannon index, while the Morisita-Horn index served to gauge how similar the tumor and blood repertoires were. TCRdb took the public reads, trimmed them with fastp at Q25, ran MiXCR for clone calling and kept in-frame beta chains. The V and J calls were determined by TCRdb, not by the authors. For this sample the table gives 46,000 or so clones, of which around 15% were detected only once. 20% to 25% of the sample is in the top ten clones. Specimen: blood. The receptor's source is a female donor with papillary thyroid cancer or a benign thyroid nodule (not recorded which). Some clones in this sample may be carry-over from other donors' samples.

The DNA sequence follows: TGTGCCACCAGCAGAGGTCAGGGCACAGATACGCAGTATTTT. Translated, this is CATSRGQGTDTQYF. The chain is assembled from TRBV15 and TRBJ2-3; no D gene is confidently identified. CDR1 and CDR2 (LNHNV, YYDKDF) derive from the germline V gene (reference sequence). The CDR3, cysteine through phenylalanine, is 14 amino acids long. The CDR3 DNA has 42 bases and is translated from base 1. The V and J ends are trimmed by 1 base and 1 base, leaving 6 bases between them.